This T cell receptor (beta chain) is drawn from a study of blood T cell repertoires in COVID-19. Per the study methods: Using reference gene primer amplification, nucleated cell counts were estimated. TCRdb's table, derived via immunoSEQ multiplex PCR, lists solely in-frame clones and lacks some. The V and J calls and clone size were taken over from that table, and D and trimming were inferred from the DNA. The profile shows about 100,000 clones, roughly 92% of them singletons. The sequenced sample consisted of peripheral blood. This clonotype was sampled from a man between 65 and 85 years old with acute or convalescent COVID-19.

The CDR3: CASSPGGRTTPFYEQYF. The DNA of the CDR3 is TGCGCCAGCAGCCCGGGTGGTCGGACTACTCCTTTCTACGAGCAGTACTTC. The V gene is TRBV4-1, the J gene TRBJ2-7; D might be TRBD2 (6 bases). This CDR3 is built from 17 residues. The germline V gene encodes CDR1 MGHRA and CDR2 YSYEKL. V lost 4 bases and J lost 3, with 22 bases in between.